This T cell receptor (beta chain) originates from a study of T-cell reconstitution after alpha-beta-depleted transplantation in children. Preparation of the TCRbeta library used unique molecular identifiers. TCRdb independently ran MiXCR on the PCR reads; one entry per CDR3 protein. The table lists about 610,000 distinct CDR3 sequences, roughly a tenth of them singletons. Per germline, CDR1 SQVTM and CDR2 ANQGSEA. The CDR3 sequence is 13 residues long. V gave up 6 bases and J gave up 6 bases; unmatched junction bases: 11. This chain joins TRBV29-1 and TRBJ2-7, with TRBD2 identical over 7 bases. The origin of this receptor is a human donor who donated a stem cell graft to a child with acute myeloid leukemia. The source was PBMCs from the stem cell graft donor, collected from the stem cell graft. Written as DNA, the CDR3 is TGCAGCGTGGGCCCCCGTACGGGGGGCGAGCAGTACTTC. Protein sequence: CSVGPRTGGEQYF.